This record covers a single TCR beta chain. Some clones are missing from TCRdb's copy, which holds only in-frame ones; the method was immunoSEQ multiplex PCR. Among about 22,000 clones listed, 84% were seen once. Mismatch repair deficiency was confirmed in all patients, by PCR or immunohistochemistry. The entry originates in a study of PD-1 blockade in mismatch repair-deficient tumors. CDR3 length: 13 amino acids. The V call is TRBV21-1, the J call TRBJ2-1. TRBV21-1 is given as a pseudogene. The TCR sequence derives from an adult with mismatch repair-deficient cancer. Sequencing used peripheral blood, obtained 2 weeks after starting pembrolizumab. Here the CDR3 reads CASSKRERDEQFF. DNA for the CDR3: TGTGCCAGCAGCAAAAGGGAACGCGATGAGCAGTTCTTC.